Following are 8 T cell receptor beta chains from one sample sequenced in a study of immune characterization of retroperitoneal liposarcoma. TCRdb passed the PCR reads through MiXCR, listing each CDR3 protein once. The sample includes 6,500 to 7,000 distinct CDR3 sequences, roughly 30% seen only once; the top ten take under 45%. Source material: blood. All receptors come from a male donor with retroperitoneal liposarcoma.

This clonotype was seen more than once but under ten times. Being one base from a much bigger clone, this may be a read error. The chain has TRBV4-1 and TRBJ2-1; TRBD2 aligns across 7 bases. The DNA matches TRBJ2-7 better at its end, which makes the J call doubtful. Germline V gene sequence: CDR1 MGHRA, CDR2 YSYEKL. The CDR3 runs 18 residues. The DNA for the CDR3 is TGCGCCAGCAGCCAAGATGGGACTATGGGCCGCGCCTACAATGAGCAGTACTTC. It encodes CASSQDGTMGRAYNEQYF.

The V gene is TRBV7-2, the J gene TRBJ2-1, with a weak D call TRBD1 (6 bases). The J call is uncertain, as TRBJ2-5 better fits the DNA end. This CDR3 spans 15 amino acids. CDR1 is SGHTA and CDR2 is FQGNSA in the germline V gene. CDR3: CASSRLGTRGETQYF. CDR3 DNA sequence: TGTGCCAGCAGCCGATTAGGGACACGTGGAGAGACCCAGTACTTC.

This clonotype has a count of ten or more. The chain has TRBV6-4 and TRBJ2-3; D gene unclear. Germline V gene lookup returns CDR1 MRHNA and CDR2 SNTAGT. Trimming stripped 2 bases from V and 0 bases from J, with 3 bases between. The CDR3 extends over 13 amino acids. CDR3 sequence (DNA): TGTGCCAGCAGTGACAGGAGCACAGATACGCAGTATTTT. Its protein product is CASSDRSTDTQYF.

This chain links TRBV6-8 with TRBJ2-1, with 9 positions matching TRBD2. Germline V lookup: CDR1 MNHGY, CDR2 SAAAGT. J was trimmed by 12 bases and V by 4 bases; bases with no gene match: 10. This CDR3 region has 14 residues. As DNA, the CDR3 is TGTGCCAGCAGTTTCTTGACTAGCGGTTCGCCGCAGTTCTTC. Its translation is CASSFLTSGSPQFF.

At least ten counts were recorded for this clonotype. The chain combines TRBV6-1 with TRBJ1-2, with TRBD1 matching 7 bases. This CDR3 has 16 amino acids. Looked up from germline, CDR1 is MNHNS and CDR2 is SASEGT. Losses at the gene ends were 6 bases for V and 4 bases for J; bases not matched to a gene: 14. CDR3 protein: CASRKGTATGFYGYTF. In DNA form, the CDR3 reads TGTGCCAGCAGAAAGGGGACAGCAACGGGGTTCTATGGCTACACCTTC.

This clonotype occurred many times. The chain combines TRBV10-2 with TRBJ1-2, with TRBD1 matching over 9 bases. CDR3 length: 13 residues. Germline V CDR1 and CDR2: WSHSY, SAAADI. Unmatched junction bases numbered 5, after V lost 6 bases and J lost 6 bases. The CDR3 sequence: CASRGQGIDGYTF. Here the CDR3 DNA reads TGCGCCAGCAGAGGACAGGGGATCGATGGCTACACCTTC.

This rearrangement joins TRBV6-5 to TRBJ1-1; D ambiguous. Germline V gene lookup returns CDR1 MNHEY and CDR2 SVGAGI. Trimming cost V 0 bases and J 7 bases, with 9 bases left between them. The CDR3 consists of 13 residues. In DNA, the CDR3 is TGTGCCAGCAGTTACTCTTCCTTGAGTGAAGCTTTCTTT. Translated, it gives CASSYSSLSEAFF.

The rearrangement uses TRBV3-1 and TRBJ1-2; D not certain. Germline V gene sequence: CDR1 LGHDT, CDR2 YNNKEL (reference sequence). With 2 bases removed from V and 7 bases from J, the gap between germline ends came to 11 bases. The CDR3 totals 13 residues. In DNA, the CDR3 is TGTGCCAGCAGCCAATGGGGTGAAGGTGGCTACACCTTC. Amino acid sequence: CASSQWGEGGYTF.